This record concerns one T cell receptor (beta chain) sequence. What it recognizes is unknown. These data are taken from a study of T cell repertoires in cytomegalovirus infection. TCRdb re-derived calls from the reads in MiXCR, one entry per CDR3 protein. In the table there are 650,000 to 900,000 distinct CDR3 sequences, 32% of which are singletons. V gave up 3 bases and J gave up 9 bases, with 8 bases separating them. CDR3 length: 12 amino acids. Germline V gives CDR1 MGHRA, CDR2 YSYEKL. The chain has TRBV4-1 and TRBJ2-2; D gene ambiguous. Sequencing was performed on cultured CD8+ T cells from PBMCs, taken from culture after CMV antigen stimulation. The source of this sequence is a human donor in good health (CMV status not recorded). Some clones in this sample may be carry-over from other donors' samples. The chain's CDR3 is CASSHGSRELFF. DNA of the CDR3: TGCGCCAGCAGCCACGGGTCAAGGGAGCTGTTTTTT.